A selection of T cell receptor beta chains follows, all from one sample in a study of identical twins. TCRdb reprocessed the 5' RACE reads with MiXCR, giving one entry per CDR3 protein. The profile shows 420,000 or so distinct CDR3 sequences, approximately 17% of them singletons. The specimen sequenced was naive T cells sorted from blood. The receptors were gathered from a man in his forties or fifties in good health. CDR3s include the opening cysteine and the closing phenylalanine or tryptophan. The order of the fields is V gene, D gene, clone size, J gene, CDR3 protein, CDR3 DNA. A D gene is named only where the DNA matches it firmly. Only some rows state a clone size, as once, few, many or a class for expanded clones.

V gene: TRBV29-1; D gene: TRBD1; clone size: many; J gene: TRBJ1-1; CDR3 protein: CSVLTGANTEAFF; CDR3 DNA: TGCAGCGTGCTGACAGGGGCGAACACTGAAGCTTTCTTT
V gene: TRBV28; D gene: TRBD1; clone size: few; J gene: TRBJ2-7; CDR3 protein: CASLAGGTYEQYF; CDR3 DNA: TGTGCCAGCCTGGCAGGGGGAACCTACGAGCAGTACTTC
V gene: TRBV6-5; D gene: TRBD1; clone size: many; J gene: TRBJ1-1; CDR3 protein: CASSYSMQGAQTEAFF; CDR3 DNA: TGTGCCAGCAGTTACTCGATGCAGGGGGCGCAGACTGAAGCTTTCTTT
V gene: TRBV4-3; D gene: TRBD1; clone size: few; J gene: TRBJ2-1; CDR3 protein: CASSQRTGGYPSSYNEQFF; CDR3 DNA: TGCGCCAGCAGCCAAAGGACAGGGGGCTACCCGAGCTCCTACAATGAGCAGTTCTTC
V gene: TRBV20-1; D gene: -; clone size: many; J gene: TRBJ2-1; CDR3 protein: CSARAWNEQFF; CDR3 DNA: TGCAGTGCTAGAGCCTGGAATGAGCAGTTCTTC
V gene: TRBV20-1; D gene: TRBD2; clone size: few; J gene: TRBJ2-3; CDR3 protein: CSARDLLAGGQPFTDTQYF; CDR3 DNA: TGCAGTGCTAGAGATCTGTTAGCGGGAGGACAACCTTTCACAGATACGCAGTATTTT
V gene: TRBV11-2; D gene: -; clone size: many; J gene: TRBJ1-5; CDR3 protein: CASSLLPHRDKGYISNQPQHF; CDR3 DNA: TGTGCCAGCAGCTTACTTCCCCACAGGGATAAAGGGTATATTAGCAATCAGCCCCAGCATTTT
V gene: TRBV5-6; D gene: -; clone size: -; J gene: TRBJ1-5; CDR3 protein: CASSLFQLTNQPQHF; CDR3 DNA: TGTGCCAGCAGCTTGTTCCAGCTTACCAATCAGCCCCAGCATTTT
V gene: TRBV13; D gene: -; clone size: few; J gene: TRBJ2-5; CDR3 protein: CASSLTEEQETQYF; CDR3 DNA: TGTGCCAGCAGCTTAACAGAGGAGCAAGAGACCCAGTACTTC
V gene: TRBV28; D gene: -; clone size: few; J gene: TRBJ2-3; CDR3 protein: CASSLYGKTDTQYF; CDR3 DNA: TGTGCCAGCAGTTTGTACGGGAAGACAGATACGCAGTATTTT
V gene: TRBV9; D gene: -; clone size: -; J gene: TRBJ2-7; CDR3 protein: CASSGGTEPYEQYF; CDR3 DNA: TGTGCCAGCAGCGGCGGGACAGAGCCATACGAGCAGTACTTC
V gene: TRBV6-1; D gene: TRBD1; clone size: -; J gene: TRBJ1-5; CDR3 protein: CASSAGQGRWSSNQPQHF; CDR3 DNA: TGTGCCAGCAGCGCAGGACAGGGGCGGTGGTCGAGCAATCAGCCCCAGCATTTT
V gene: TRBV6-2/TRBV6-3; D gene: -; clone size: -; J gene: TRBJ2-7; CDR3 protein: CASSYHLFYEQYF; CDR3 DNA: TGTGCCAGCAGTTATCACCTCTTTTACGAGCAGTACTTC
V gene: TRBV19; D gene: -; clone size: many; J gene: TRBJ1-1; CDR3 protein: CASNDKNTEAFF; CDR3 DNA: TGTGCCAGTAACGATAAGAACACTGAAGCTTTCTTT
V gene: TRBV10-3; D gene: TRBD2; clone size: -; J gene: TRBJ2-3; CDR3 protein: CAIRSTSGGPLSTDTQYF; CDR3 DNA: TGTGCCATCAGATCAACTAGCGGGGGGCCTCTAAGCACAGATACGCAGTATTTT
V gene: TRBV4-3; D gene: TRBD1; clone size: many; J gene: TRBJ1-2; CDR3 protein: CASSQVWETGYSGYTF; CDR3 DNA: TGCGCCAGCAGCCAAGTTTGGGAGACAGGGTATTCTGGCTACACCTTC
V gene: TRBV28; D gene: -; clone size: -; J gene: TRBJ2-7; CDR3 protein: CASTLGDGPYEQYF; CDR3 DNA: TGTGCCAGCACCCTAGGGGACGGACCCTACGAGCAGTACTTC
V gene: TRBV6-2/TRBV6-3; D gene: TRBD1; clone size: -; J gene: TRBJ2-7; CDR3 protein: CASRPTFLGQGYEQYF; CDR3 DNA: TGTGCCAGCCGACCCACCTTTTTGGGACAGGGTTACGAGCAGTACTTC
V gene: TRBV29-1; D gene: -; clone size: few; J gene: TRBJ1-2; CDR3 protein: CSVGGTLLNYGYTF; CDR3 DNA: TGCAGCGTTGGAGGGACACTCCTTAACTATGGCTACACCTTC
V gene: TRBV20-1; D gene: -; clone size: -; J gene: TRBJ2-7; CDR3 protein: CSARDGLMGTELYEQYF; CDR3 DNA: TGCAGTGCTAGAGATGGCCTTATGGGGACCGAACTCTACGAGCAGTACTTC
V gene: TRBV10-2; D gene: -; clone size: -; J gene: TRBJ1-1; CDR3 protein: CASRGDRFASEAFF; CDR3 DNA: TGCGCCAGCAGGGGCGACAGGTTCGCCTCTGAAGCTTTCTTT
V gene: TRBV7-9; D gene: -; clone size: -; J gene: TRBJ1-1; CDR3 protein: CASSFQNTEAFF; CDR3 DNA: TGTGCCAGCAGCTTCCAAAACACTGAAGCTTTCTTT
V gene: TRBV6-2/TRBV6-3; D gene: -; clone size: many; J gene: TRBJ2-7; CDR3 protein: CASSYSGGRHEQYF; CDR3 DNA: TGTGCCAGCAGTTACTCGGGAGGCCGCCACGAGCAGTACTTC
V gene: TRBV20-1; D gene: -; clone size: few; J gene: TRBJ2-1; CDR3 protein: CSAREMGGAEYEQFF; CDR3 DNA: TGCAGTGCTAGAGAGATGGGGGGGGCAGAGTATGAGCAGTTCTTC
V gene: TRBV28; D gene: TRBD1; clone size: once; J gene: TRBJ1-2; CDR3 protein: CASSSGGDGYTF; CDR3 DNA: TGTGCCAGCAGTTCAGGGGGAGATGGCTACACCTTC
V gene: TRBV7-2; D gene: -; clone size: many; J gene: TRBJ2-7; CDR3 protein: CASSKRGYEQYF; CDR3 DNA: TGTGCCAGCAGCAAAAGGGGCTACGAGCAGTACTTC
V gene: TRBV7-9; D gene: TRBD1; clone size: few; J gene: TRBJ1-1; CDR3 protein: CASSLGRGPMNTEAFF; CDR3 DNA: TGTGCCAGCAGCTTAGGAAGGGGGCCCATGAACACTGAAGCTTTCTTT
V gene: TRBV30; D gene: -; clone size: -; J gene: TRBJ2-5; CDR3 protein: CAWNSGETQYF; CDR3 DNA: TGTGCCTGGAATTCTGGGGAGACCCAGTACTTC
V gene: TRBV10-3; D gene: TRBD1; clone size: few; J gene: TRBJ2-5; CDR3 protein: CAISGGTVKETQYF; CDR3 DNA: TGTGCCATCAGTGGGGGGACAGTTAAAGAGACCCAGTACTTC
V gene: TRBV11-2; D gene: -; clone size: few; J gene: TRBJ2-1; CDR3 protein: CASSLVGGLGNEQFF; CDR3 DNA: TGTGCCAGCAGCTTAGTTGGGGGTTTGGGGAATGAGCAGTTCTTC
V gene: TRBV4-1; D gene: -; clone size: few; J gene: TRBJ1-4; CDR3 protein: CASSQVLATNEKLFF; CDR3 DNA: TGCGCCAGCAGCCAAGTTCTTGCAACTAATGAAAAACTGTTTTTT
V gene: TRBV19; D gene: TRBD1; clone size: -; J gene: TRBJ2-7; CDR3 protein: CASSTDRDRGRYEQYF; CDR3 DNA: TGTGCCAGTAGTACCGACCGGGACAGGGGACGATACGAGCAGTACTTC
V gene: TRBV10-3; D gene: TRBD2; clone size: few; J gene: TRBJ2-1; CDR3 protein: CAISQPGLAGGRGVNEQFF; CDR3 DNA: TGTGCCATCAGTCAACCGGGACTAGCGGGAGGGAGAGGGGTGAATGAGCAGTTCTTC
V gene: TRBV15; D gene: TRBD1; clone size: -; J gene: TRBJ2-2; CDR3 protein: CATSGQGAYTGELFF; CDR3 DNA: TGTGCCACCAGCGGGCAGGGGGCTTACACCGGGGAGCTGTTTTTT
V gene: TRBV27; D gene: TRBD1; clone size: -; J gene: TRBJ2-2; CDR3 protein: CASIRTGGTGELFF; CDR3 DNA: TGTGCCAGCATCCGGACAGGGGGCACCGGGGAGCTGTTTTTT
V gene: TRBV11-2; D gene: TRBD1; clone size: -; J gene: TRBJ2-5; CDR3 protein: CASSLFRQGIETQYF; CDR3 DNA: TGTGCCAGCAGCTTATTTCGACAGGGGATAGAGACCCAGTACTTC
V gene: TRBV12-3/TRBV12-4; D gene: -; clone size: few; J gene: TRBJ2-5; CDR3 protein: CATRDQRAETQYF; CDR3 DNA: TGTGCCACACGGGACCAACGCGCAGAGACCCAGTACTTC
V gene: TRBV5-1; D gene: -; clone size: -; J gene: TRBJ1-1; CDR3 protein: CASSLVSGMNTEAFF; CDR3 DNA: TGCGCCAGCAGCTTGGTTTCAGGCATGAACACTGAAGCTTTCTTT